This record looks at one T cell receptor (beta chain) sequence and its context. The sample belongs to a study of T cells in Graves' hyperthyroidism and ophthalmopathy. Amplification of TCR beta CDR3 regions used RNA as the template. HTBI primers were employed in a first-round RT-PCR of the TCR CDR3. TCRdb independently ran MiXCR on the multiplex PCR reads; one entry per CDR3 protein. This sample has around 340,000 distinct CDR3 sequences, with 16% found just once. Between the trimmed V and J ends, which lost 4 bases and 5 bases, there was a span of 5 bases. Germline V gives CDR1 KGHDR, CDR2 SFDVKD. This CDR3 spans 12 amino acids.

V gene TRBV24-1 combines with J gene TRBJ1-5; D gene ambiguous. The receptor comes from a man aged 30 to 39 with Graves' hyperthyroidism. Sequencing was performed on blood. The CDR3 DNA reads TGTGCCACCAGTGAGGGTGATCAGCCCCAGCATTTT. Its translation is CATSEGDQPQHF.